The clone carrying this TCR beta chain has just a few counts. Its antigen is unidentified. The record originates from a study of identical twins. Study-wide results and limits: Invariant MAIT and iNKT cells are populations that could partly confound zero-insertion analyses.

Each CDR3 protein is one row after TCRdb ran MiXCR on the 5' RACE reads. Of 400,000 to 500,000 distinct CDR3 sequences in the sample, roughly 13% were seen once. Each donor (without exception) was a healthy Caucasian. The same sample was also used in a study of yellow fever vaccine responses in identical twins.

Material for sequencing was CD4+ T cells sorted from blood. The sequence was collected from a woman aged 18-35 years in good health.

Written as DNA, the CDR3 is TGTGCCAGCAGCCAAGATCTAGGAGACGATACGCAGTATTTT. Translating gives CASSQDLGDDTQYF. The chain links TRBV4-2 to TRBJ2-3; D not resolved. The CDR3 contains 14 residues. Trimming cost V 0 bases and J 6 bases, with 10 bases left between them. The germline V gene has CDR1 LGHNA and CDR2 YNFKEQ.